This is a list of T cell receptor beta chains from one sample in a study of blood T cell repertoires in COVID-19. The method was immunoSEQ multiplex PCR; TCRdb's version includes in-frame clones alone and lacks a portion of them. The sample holds nearly 350,000 clones; roughly 86% are singletons and the top ten take about 7.3%. Sequencing was carried out using peripheral blood. The receptors stem from an older woman with COVID-19, enrolled during active disease. Each CDR3 is given with its conserved first and last residue. A D gene is named only where the DNA matches it firmly. Size tells how often a clone was seen (once, few, many) or the class of an expanded clone, and some rows leave it out.

size	V	D	J	CDR3	DNA
NA	TRBV7-2	TRBD1	TRBJ2-4	CASSLDPGQGVKNIQYF	TGTGCCAGCAGCTTAGATCCGGGACAGGGGGTTAAAAACATTCAGTACTTC
NA	TRBV2	NA	TRBJ2-4	CASSLASAGIAKNIQYF	TGTGCCAGCAGTTTGGCTAGCGCTGGGATAGCCAAAAACATTCAGTACTTC
NA	TRBV5-1	NA	TRBJ1-5	CASSPMGGGQPQHF	TGCGCCAGCAGTCCCATGGGTGGAGGGCAGCCCCAGCATTTT
NA	TRBV19	TRBD1	TRBJ1-5	CASSRGTGMSQPQHF	TGTGCCAGTAGTAGAGGGACAGGGATGAGTCAGCCCCAGCATTTT
once	TRBV25-1	NA	TRBJ2-3	CASSEWAGSDTQYF	TGTGCCAGCAGTGAATGGGCAGGGTCAGATACGCAGTATTTT
few	TRBV5-1	TRBD1	TRBJ1-4	CASSSAGGSEKLFF	TGCGCCAGCAGCTCGGCAGGGGGTTCGGAAAAACTGTTTTTT
few	TRBV7-2	TRBD1	TRBJ1-1	CASSLDVRQGAEAFF	TGTGCCAGCAGCTTAGATGTACGACAGGGGGCTGAAGCTTTCTTT
NA	TRBV7-6	NA	TRBJ2-1	CASSLSLRGGSSYNEQFF	TGTGCCAGCAGCTTATCTCTGAGGGGGGGAAGCTCCTACAATGAGCAGTTCTTC
NA	TRBV5-4	NA	TRBJ2-2	CASSLWAAGANTGELFF	TGTGCCAGCAGCTTGTGGGCCGCAGGGGCGAACACCGGGGAGCTGTTTTTT
once	TRBV7-2	NA	TRBJ2-7	CASSLGLARYEQYF	TGTGCCAGCAGCTTAGGGCTAGCTAGGTACGAGCAGTACTTC
NA	TRBV9	NA	TRBJ2-1	CASSVSPGSYNEQFF	TGTGCCAGCAGCGTATCCCCAGGCTCCTACAATGAGCAGTTCTTC
NA	TRBV4-1	NA	TRBJ1-3	CASQGYGNTIYF	TGCGCCAGCCAGGGCTACGGAAACACCATATATTTT
once	TRBV2	TRBD1	TRBJ1-6	CASGDRISSYNSPLHF	TGTGCCAGCGGGGACAGGATTAGCTCCTATAATTCACCCCTCCACTTT
few	TRBV3-1/TRBV3-2	TRBD1	TRBJ2-5	CASSQGRQGQTQYF	TGTGCCAGCAGCCAAGGGAGACAGGGCCAGACCCAGTACTTC
NA	TRBV2	TRBD1	TRBJ1-2	CASSAIPGQGTGYTF	TGTGCCAGCAGTGCTATTCCCGGACAGGGAACTGGCTACACCTTC
NA	TRBV5-6	TRBD1	TRBJ1-4	CASSLPGTGYEKLFF	TGTGCCAGCAGCTTACCCGGGACAGGGTATGAAAAACTGTTTTTT
NA	TRBV9	NA	TRBJ2-2	CASSPPAGGELFF	TGTGCCAGCAGCCCACCGGCGGGTGGGGAGCTGTTTTTT
NA	TRBV29-1	NA	TRBJ2-7	CSVRGGTGSFEQYF	TGCAGCGTAAGGGGAGGGACAGGTTCCTTCGAGCAGTACTTC
NA	TRBV19	NA	TRBJ1-1	CASSILGRGFAEAFF	TGTGCCAGTAGTATCCTGGGGCGGGGCTTTGCTGAAGCTTTCTTT
NA	TRBV19	NA	TRBJ1-1	CASNAQGITEAFF	TGTGCCAGTAACGCTCAGGGCATCACTGAAGCTTTCTTT
NA	TRBV7-2	NA	TRBJ1-1	CASSSSSAGRAFF	TGTGCCAGCAGCTCCTCCTCCGCAGGTCGAGCTTTCTTT
once	TRBV27	NA	TRBJ1-1	CASSLSAGTEAFF	TGTGCCAGCAGTTTATCGGCAGGAACCGAAGCTTTCTTT
NA	TRBV15	TRBD1	TRBJ2-3	CATSRPPGQGTDTQYF	TGTGCCACCAGCAGACCCCCGGGACAGGGCACAGATACGCAGTATTTT
NA	TRBV19	TRBD1	TRBJ2-7	CASRRGQGYEQYF	TGTGCCAGTAGACGTGGACAGGGTTACGAGCAGTACTTC